Presented here are 22 T cell receptor beta chains from one specimen sequenced in a study of blood T cell repertoires in COVID-19. This table comes from immunoSEQ multiplex PCR, and its TCRdb copy is limited to in-frame clones, with some not included. The table includes roughly 110,000 clones, 75% to 90% detected once. The sample consisted of peripheral blood. These receptor sequences come from a human donor in a cohort sampled during active COVID-19.

The rearrangement uses TRBV13 and TRBJ2-3, with 10 bases that match TRBD2. Losses at the gene ends were 4 bases for V and 7 bases for J; bases not matched to a gene: 8. The germline V gene encodes CDR1 PRHDT and CDR2 FYEKMQ (reference sequence). This CDR3 has 15 amino acids. The CDR3 loop reads CASSSKRGGWNTQYF. The CDR3 DNA sequence: TGTGCCAGCAGCTCCAAGCGGGGGGGCTGGAATACGCAGTATTTT.

The rearrangement links TRBV6-5 to TRBJ1-2; a weak D match, TRBD1 (5 bases). V was trimmed by 1 base and J by 1 base, leaving 13 bases between them. From germline, CDR1 is MNHEY and CDR2 SVGAGI. The CDR3 totals 16 residues. This CDR3 is CASSYFDSHINYGYTF. The DNA for the CDR3 is TGTGCCAGCAGTTACTTCGACAGCCATATTAACTATGGCTACACCTTC.

The V gene is TRBV7-9, the J gene TRBJ2-3; the D gene is possibly TRBD1 (5 bases). Looked up from germline, CDR1 is SEHNR and CDR2 is FQNEAQ (reference sequence). This CDR3 spans 15 amino acids. Trimming stripped 4 bases from V and 0 bases from J, with 11 bases between. The CDR3 loop reads CASSSLQDSTDTQYF. As DNA, the CDR3 is TGTGCCAGCAGCTCCCTACAGGATAGCACAGATACGCAGTATTTT.

The gene calls are TRBV5-6 and TRBJ2-4, with 7 positions matching TRBD2. Germline V lookup: CDR1 SGHDT, CDR2 YYEEEE. Losses at the gene ends were 2 bases for V and 0 bases for J; bases not matched to a gene: 5. The CDR3 runs 16 residues. The CDR3 sequence: CASSFLGGGAKNIQYF. The CDR3 bases are TGTGCCAGCAGCTTCCTAGGCGGGGGAGCCAAAAACATTCAGTACTTC.

The chain has TRBV7-8 and TRBJ2-2; D may be TRBD1 (5 bases). CDR1 is SGHVS and CDR2 is FQNEAQ in the germline V gene. The germline V and J ends were trimmed by 5 bases and 7 bases, with 14 bases remaining between them. The CDR3 extends over 14 amino acids. Here the CDR3 DNA reads TGTGCCAGCAGCCTGGGGCAGGCGAACGGGGAGCTGTTTTTT. The encoded protein is CASSLGQANGELFF.

The V call is TRBV12-3 or TRBV12-4, the J call TRBJ2-3; D remains unclear. V was trimmed by 5 bases and J by 6 bases, leaving 6 bases between them. The CDR3 is made up of 11 amino acids. For the CDR3, the DNA is TGTGCCAGCAGTGCGATGGATACGCAGTATTTT. Amino acids: CASSAMDTQYF.

V usage is TRBV5-4 and J usage is TRBJ2-7; D is undetermined. Looked up from germline, CDR1 is SGHNT and CDR2 is YYREEE (reference sequence). CDR3 length: 14 residues. Trimming stripped 3 bases from V and 3 bases from J, with 13 bases between. The DNA for the CDR3 is TGTGCCAGCAGCTCCGATCACAGTTACTACGAGCAGTACTTC. Its protein product is CASSSDHSYYEQYF. The whole variable domain, filled in from reference TRBV5-4 and TRBJ2-7, reads ETGVTQSPTHLIKTRGQQVTLRCSSQSGHNTVSWYQQALGQGPQFIFQYYREEENGRGNFPPRFSGLQFPNYSSELNVNALELDDSALYLCASSSDHSYYEQYFGPGTRLTVT.

The chain combines TRBV28 with TRBJ2-1; 12 bases agree with TRBD2. Germline CDR1 MDHEN, CDR2 SYDVKM. The length of the CDR3 is 14 residues. The trim removed 2 bases at V and 10 bases at J, leaving 3 bases unmatched. The CDR3 coding sequence is TGTGCCAGCAGTTTAACTAGCGGGGGGAGCGAGCAGTTCTTC. This gives the protein CASSLTSGGSEQFF.

This sequence joins TRBV27 and TRBJ1-6; 8 bases agree with TRBD1. After removal of 6 bases from V and 10 bases from J, the junction contained 11 bases not matched to a gene. The CDR3 consists of 15 residues. CDR1 is MNHEY, CDR2 SMNVEV, per germline (reference sequence). CDR3 amino acids: CASRDWDRTNSPLHF. The CDR3 DNA sequence: TGTGCCAGCAGGGATTGGGACAGGACAAACTCACCCCTCCACTTT.

The chain uses TRBV18 and TRBJ1-3; D not certain. Looked up from germline, CDR1 is KGHSH and CDR2 is LQKENI. The CDR3 runs to 14 residues. V lost 4 bases to trimming and J lost 0 bases, with 7 bases between them. The CDR3 DNA is TGTGCCAGCTCACAGGAGCCCTCTGGAAACACCATATATTTT. This gives the protein CASSQEPSGNTIYF.

This chain connects TRBV19 to TRBJ2-7; D may be TRBD2 (5 bases). The length of the CDR3 is 12 residues. The ends were cut back, 6 bases at V and 5 bases at J, with 11 bases in the middle. The germline CDR1 and CDR2 sequences are LNHDA and SQIVND (reference sequence). As DNA, the CDR3 is TGTGCCAGTAGCAAACCCGGGGACGAGCAGTACTTC. Translation gives CASSKPGDEQYF.

The chain employs TRBV18 and TRBJ2-7, with D perhaps TRBD1 (6 bases). This CDR3 contains 13 residues. Trimming left V 3 bases short and J 3 bases short, with 9 bases between. Germline V gene data show CDR1 as KGHSH and CDR2 as LQKENI. CDR3 nucleotide sequence: TGTGCCAGCTCACCGGAAGGGGGCTACGAGCAGTACTTC. Translating it yields CASSPEGGYEQYF.

The chain uses TRBV6-5 and TRBJ1-3; TRBD1 matches 8 bases. This CDR3 is built from 15 residues. Germline-derived CDR1 and CDR2 are MNHEY and SVGAGI. V shed 6 bases, J shed 0 bases, and the junction held 4 bases outside the gene matches. The CDR3, as DNA: TGTGCCAGCAGCCCGACAGGGGACTCTGGAAACACCATATATTTT. It specifies CASSPTGDSGNTIYF.

The DNA of the CDR3 is TGTGCCAGCAGCCCAGGGACAGGACAGAGCTCCTACGAGCAGTACTTC. Translation gives CASSPGTGQSSYEQYF. This chain connects TRBV9 to TRBJ2-7, with 8 bases fitting TRBD1. This CDR3 contains 16 residues. Germline trimming cut 4 bases from V and 0 bases from J; bases unmatched to any gene: 9. Germline V lookup: CDR1 SGDLS, CDR2 YYNGEE.

This chain joins TRBV3-1 (or the pseudogene TRBV3-2) and TRBJ2-7; 10 nucleotides align to TRBD1. CDR3 length: 17 amino acids. The germline V gene has CDR1 LGHDT and CDR2 YNNKEL (reference sequence). V was clipped by 4 bases and J by 5 bases; unmatched bases: 14. CDR3 sequence (DNA): TGTGCCAGCAGCCGGAAGCTACCGGGACAGGGGAAGGACGAGCAGTACTTC. Amino acid sequence: CASSRKLPGQGKDEQYF.

CDR3 coding DNA: TGCGCCAGCAGCCAAGGGTGGGGAGGGGGCACTGAAGCTTTCTTT. As protein: CASSQGWGGGTEAFF. V usage is TRBV4-1 and J usage is TRBJ1-1, with TRBD1 as a possible D gene (6 bases). V dropped 1 base and J dropped 4 bases, with 13 bases sitting between them. The CDR3 totals 15 residues. In germline, CDR1 is MGHRA, CDR2 YSYEKL.

The chain carries TRBV7-3 and TRBJ1-1; D is ambiguous. The V gene lost 1 base and the J gene lost 1 base, with 7 bases spanning the gap. CDR1 SGHTA and CDR2 FQGTGA come from the germline V gene. This CDR3 is 14 amino acids long. CDR3 coding DNA: TGTGCCAGCAGCTTAATAGGAGGGAACACTGAAGCTTTCTTT. Protein sequence: CASSLIGGNTEAFF.

The rearrangement links TRBV10-3 to TRBJ2-7; D unresolved. V gave up 2 bases and J gave up 0 bases, with 23 bases separating them. The CDR3 runs 19 residues. From germline, CDR1 is ENHRY and CDR2 SYGVKD. CDR3 protein: CAISESDRDWALFSYEQYF. CDR3 sequence (DNA): TGTGCCATCAGTGAGAGTGATAGAGATTGGGCCCTGTTCTCCTACGAGCAGTACTTC.

A single count supports this clone. The J gene is TRBJ2-3, the V gene TRBV10-3, with TRBD1 matching over 7 bases. The CDR3 covers 11 residues. Germline CDR1 ENHRY, CDR2 SYGVKD. J lost 5 bases, V lost 10 bases, and 3 bases had no gene match. This chain's CDR3 is CASQGEDTQYF. CDR3 nucleotide sequence: TGTGCCAGTCAGGGGGAAGATACGCAGTATTTT.

In this sample, this clone turned up a few times. The rearrangement joins TRBV7-2 to TRBJ1-3; the D is unclear. Per germline, CDR1 SGHTA and CDR2 FQGNSA. CDR3 length equals 17 residues. Trimming left V 5 bases short and J 1 base short, with 18 bases between. CDR3 protein: CASSHRALSGSGNTIYF. The DNA of the CDR3 is TGTGCCAGCAGCCATAGAGCGCTATCGGGATCTGGAAACACCATATATTTT.

This rearrangement joins TRBV11-2 to TRBJ2-7; tentatively, D is TRBD2 (5 bases). Trimming took off 5 bases at V and 3 bases at J, with 14 bases between the two ends. This CDR3 comprises 14 residues. Germline V CDR1 and CDR2: SGHAT, FQNNGV. The CDR3 loop reads CASSPEGGLYEQYF. CDR3 nucleotides: TGTGCCAGCAGCCCAGAAGGAGGACTCTACGAGCAGTACTTC.

This clone showed up just once. The chain uses TRBV2 and TRBJ2-1; 7 bases are shared with TRBD2. The CDR3 totals 15 residues. V shed 3 bases and J 4 bases; nucleotides not matched to a gene: 6. The V gene's germline CDR1 is SNHLY and CDR2 FYNNEI. The CDR3 DNA sequence: TGTGCCAGCAGTGATCCGCGGGGGAGGTACAATGAGCAGTTCTTC. Encoded protein: CASSDPRGRYNEQFF.